The entry below gives a single T cell receptor beta chain sequence along with its context. Its specificity is not known. The authors prepared UMI-labeled TRB cDNA libraries by 5' RACE. TCRdb reanalyzed the 5' RACE reads and collapses them to one entry per CDR3 protein, without DNA. The sample has around 90,000 distinct CDR3 sequences; the top ten hold around 0.99%. Germline assignment: CDR1 SQVTM and CDR2 ANQGSEA. The CDR3 covers 14 residues. This sample was taken from a study of CXCR3-negative and CXCR3-positive naive CD8 T cells. Regarding the study as a whole: In naive cells, CXCR3-negative and CXCR3-positive subsets had similar TRBV-TRBJ usage; memory cells differed. Researchers report that CXCR3-positive naive cells carry more hydrophobic TRB CDR3s than CXCR3-negative naive cells.

In triplicate, each CD8+ T cell subset was sorted at fewer than 350,000 cells per replicate. This TCR came from a human donor in good health. Some clones in this sample may be carry-over from other donors' samples. Sequencing used naive CXCR3- CD8+ T cells from blood. Subset indicated: CD45RO-CCR7+CD27+CD95- naive CD8+ T cells lacking CXCR3 (TNR3-). The chain carries TRBV29-1 and TRBJ2-1; the TCRdb call, TRBD1, lacks DNA for checking. CDR3: CSVEGGASYNEEFF.